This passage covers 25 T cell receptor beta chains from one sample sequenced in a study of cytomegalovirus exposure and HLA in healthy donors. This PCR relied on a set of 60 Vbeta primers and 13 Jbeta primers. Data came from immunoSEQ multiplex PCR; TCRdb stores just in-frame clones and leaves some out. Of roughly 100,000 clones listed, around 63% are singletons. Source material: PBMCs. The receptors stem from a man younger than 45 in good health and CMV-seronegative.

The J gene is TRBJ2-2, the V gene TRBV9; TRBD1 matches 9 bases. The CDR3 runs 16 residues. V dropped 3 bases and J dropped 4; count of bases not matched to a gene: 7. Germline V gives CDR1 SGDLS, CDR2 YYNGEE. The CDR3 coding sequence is TGTGCCAGCAGCGAGGGACAGGGTTTAGGCACCGGGGAGCTGTTTTTT. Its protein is CASSEGQGLGTGELFF.

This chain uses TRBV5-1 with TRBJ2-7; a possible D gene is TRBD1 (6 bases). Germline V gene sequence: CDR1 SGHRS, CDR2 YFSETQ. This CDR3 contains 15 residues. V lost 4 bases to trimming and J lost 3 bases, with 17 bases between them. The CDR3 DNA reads TGCGCCAGCAGCCGTGGGACATTTAGCTACTACGAGCAGTACTTC. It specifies CASSRGTFSYYEQYF.

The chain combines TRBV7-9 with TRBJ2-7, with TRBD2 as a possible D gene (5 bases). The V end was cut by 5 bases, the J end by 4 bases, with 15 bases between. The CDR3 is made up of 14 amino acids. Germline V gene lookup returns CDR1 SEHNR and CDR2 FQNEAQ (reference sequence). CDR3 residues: CASSPSGSSYEQYF. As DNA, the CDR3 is TGTGCCAGCAGCCCATCGGGATCGTCTTACGAGCAGTACTTC.

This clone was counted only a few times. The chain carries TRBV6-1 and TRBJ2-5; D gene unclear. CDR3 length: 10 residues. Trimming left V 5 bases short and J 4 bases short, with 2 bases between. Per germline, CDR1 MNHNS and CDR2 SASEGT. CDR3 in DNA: TGTGCCAGCAGTCTAGAGACCCAGTACTTC. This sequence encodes CASSLETQYF.

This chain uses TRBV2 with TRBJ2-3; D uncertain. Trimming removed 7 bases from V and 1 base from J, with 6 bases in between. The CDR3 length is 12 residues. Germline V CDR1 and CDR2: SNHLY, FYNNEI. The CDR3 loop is CASNLGTDTQYF. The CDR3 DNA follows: TGTGCCAGCAACTTGGGCACAGATACGCAGTATTTT.

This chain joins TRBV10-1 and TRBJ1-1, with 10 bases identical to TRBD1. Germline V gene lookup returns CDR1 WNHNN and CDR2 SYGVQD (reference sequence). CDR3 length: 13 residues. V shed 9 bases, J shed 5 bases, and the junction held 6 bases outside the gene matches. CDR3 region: CARLTGGKTEAFF. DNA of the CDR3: TGCGCCAGACTGACAGGGGGCAAGACTGAAGCTTTCTTT.

The chain's CDR3 is CASSFGQGDTEAFF. The CDR3, as DNA: TGTGCCAGCAGTTTCGGACAGGGGGACACTGAAGCTTTCTTT. The chain is built from TRBV27 and TRBJ1-1; TRBD1 matches at 10 bases. The V gene end was trimmed by 3 bases and the J gene end by 3 bases; junction bases not matched to a gene: 1. Germline V CDR1 and CDR2: MNHEY, SMNVEV (reference sequence). The CDR3 extends over 14 amino acids.

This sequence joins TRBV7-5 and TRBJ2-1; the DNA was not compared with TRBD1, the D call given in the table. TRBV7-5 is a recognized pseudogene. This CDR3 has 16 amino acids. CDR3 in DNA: TGTGCCAGAAGCTTATCCCGGGACAGGCACCACAATGAGCAGTTCTTC. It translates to CARSLSRDRHHNEQFF.

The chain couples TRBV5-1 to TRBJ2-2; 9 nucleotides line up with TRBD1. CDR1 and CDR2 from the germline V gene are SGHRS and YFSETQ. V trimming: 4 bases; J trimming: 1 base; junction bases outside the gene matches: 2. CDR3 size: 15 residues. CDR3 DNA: TGCGCCAGCAGCGTGGACAGGGGGAACACCGGGGAGCTGTTTTTT. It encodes CASSVDRGNTGELFF.

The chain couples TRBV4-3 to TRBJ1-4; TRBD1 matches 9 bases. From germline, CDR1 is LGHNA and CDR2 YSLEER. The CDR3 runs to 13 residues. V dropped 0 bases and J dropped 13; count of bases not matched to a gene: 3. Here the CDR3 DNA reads TGCGCCAGCAGCCAAGATAGGGACAGGGCACTGTTTTTT. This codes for CASSQDRDRALFF.

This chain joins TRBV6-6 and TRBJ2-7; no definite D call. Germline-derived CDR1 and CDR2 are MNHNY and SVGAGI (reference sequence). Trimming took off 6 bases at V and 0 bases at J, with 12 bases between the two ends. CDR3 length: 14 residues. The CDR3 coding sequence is TGTGCCAGCAGGCCCTCGAGGAACTCCTACGAGCAGTACTTC. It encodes CASRPSRNSYEQYF.

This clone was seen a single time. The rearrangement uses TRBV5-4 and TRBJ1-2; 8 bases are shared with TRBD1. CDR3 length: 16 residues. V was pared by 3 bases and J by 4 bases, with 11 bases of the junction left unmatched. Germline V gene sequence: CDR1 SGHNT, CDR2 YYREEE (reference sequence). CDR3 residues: CASSSDRAVGGYGYTF. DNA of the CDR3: TGTGCCAGCAGCTCGGACAGGGCCGTGGGGGGCTATGGCTACACCTTC.

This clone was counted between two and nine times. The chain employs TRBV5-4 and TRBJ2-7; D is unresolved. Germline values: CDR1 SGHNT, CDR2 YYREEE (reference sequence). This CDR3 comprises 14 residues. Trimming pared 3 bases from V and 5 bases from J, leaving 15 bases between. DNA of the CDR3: TGTGCCAGCAGCTCCAGTCTGGCCCAGGACGAGCAGTACTTC. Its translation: CASSSSLAQDEQYF.

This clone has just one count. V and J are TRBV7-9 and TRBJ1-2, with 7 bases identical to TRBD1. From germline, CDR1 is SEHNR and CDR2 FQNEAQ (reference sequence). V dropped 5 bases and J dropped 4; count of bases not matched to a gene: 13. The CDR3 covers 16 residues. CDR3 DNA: TGTGCCAGCAGCACCGCAGGGGGAGTGGGGTCCTATGGCTACACCTTC. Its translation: CASSTAGGVGSYGYTF. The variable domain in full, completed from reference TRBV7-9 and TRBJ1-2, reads DTGVSQNPRHKITKRGQNVTFRCDPISEHNRLYWYRQTLGQGPEFLTYFQNEAQLEKSRLLSDRFSAERPKGSFSTLEIQRTEQGDSAMYLCASSTAGGVGSYGYTFGSGTRLTVV.

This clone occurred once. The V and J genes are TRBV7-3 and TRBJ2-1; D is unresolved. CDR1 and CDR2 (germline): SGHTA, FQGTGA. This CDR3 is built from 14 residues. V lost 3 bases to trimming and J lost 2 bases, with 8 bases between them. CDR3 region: CASSLSATYNEQFF. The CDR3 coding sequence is TGTGCCAGCAGCTTGAGCGCGACCTACAATGAGCAGTTCTTC.

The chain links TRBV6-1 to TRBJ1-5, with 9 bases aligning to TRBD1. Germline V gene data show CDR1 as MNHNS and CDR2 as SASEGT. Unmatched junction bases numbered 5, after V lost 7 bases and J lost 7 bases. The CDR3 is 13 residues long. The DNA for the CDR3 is TGTGCCAGCAATACAGGGGGCCGGCAGCCCCAGCATTTT. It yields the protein CASNTGGRQPQHF.

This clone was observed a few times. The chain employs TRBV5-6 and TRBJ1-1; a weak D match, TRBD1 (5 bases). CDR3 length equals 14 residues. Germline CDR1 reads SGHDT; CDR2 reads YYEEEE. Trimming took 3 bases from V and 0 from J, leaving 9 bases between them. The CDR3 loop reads CASSWGLMNTEAFF. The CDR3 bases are TGTGCCAGCAGCTGGGGACTTATGAACACTGAAGCTTTCTTT. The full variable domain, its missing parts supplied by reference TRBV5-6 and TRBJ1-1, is DAGVTQSPTHLIKTRGQQVTLRCSPKSGHDTVSWYQQALGQGPQFIFQYYEEEERQRGNFPDRFSGHQFPNYSSELNVNALLLGDSALYLCASSWGLMNTEAFFGQGTRLTVV.

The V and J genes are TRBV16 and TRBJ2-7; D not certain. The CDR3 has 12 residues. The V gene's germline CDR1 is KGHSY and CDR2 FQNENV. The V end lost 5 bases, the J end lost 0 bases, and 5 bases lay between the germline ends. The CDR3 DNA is TGTGCCAGCAGCTCTAGCTCCTACGAGCAGTACTTC. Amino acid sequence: CASSSSSYEQYF. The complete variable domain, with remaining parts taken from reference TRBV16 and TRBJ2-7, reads GEEVAQTPKHLVRGEGQKAKLYCAPIKGHSYVFWYQQVLKNEFKFLISFQNENVFDETGMPKERFSAKCLPNSPCSLEIQATKLEDSAVYFCASSSSSYEQYFGPGTRLTVT.

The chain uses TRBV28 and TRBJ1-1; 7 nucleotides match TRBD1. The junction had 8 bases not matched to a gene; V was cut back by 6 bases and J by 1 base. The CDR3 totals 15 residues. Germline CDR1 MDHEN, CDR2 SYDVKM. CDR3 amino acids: CASRVDYRGNTEAFF. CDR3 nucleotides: TGTGCCAGCAGGGTCGACTACAGGGGGAACACTGAAGCTTTCTTT.

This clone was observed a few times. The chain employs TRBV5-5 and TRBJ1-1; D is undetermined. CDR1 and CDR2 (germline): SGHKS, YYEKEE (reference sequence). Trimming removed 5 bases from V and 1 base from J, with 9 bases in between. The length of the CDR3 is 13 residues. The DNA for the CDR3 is TGTGCCAGCAGGAGGGCTGGGAACACTGAAGCTTTCTTT. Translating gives CASRRAGNTEAFF. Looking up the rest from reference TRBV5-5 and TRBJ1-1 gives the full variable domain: DAGVTQSPTHLIKTRGQQVTLRCSPISGHKSVSWYQQVLGQGPQFIFQYYEKEERGRGNFPDRFSARQFPNYSSELNVNALLLGDSALYLCASRRAGNTEAFFGQGTRLTVV.

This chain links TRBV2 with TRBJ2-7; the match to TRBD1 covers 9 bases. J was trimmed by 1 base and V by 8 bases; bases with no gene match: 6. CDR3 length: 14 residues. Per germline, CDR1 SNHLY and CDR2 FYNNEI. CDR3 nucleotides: TGTGCCAGCGTGCGGGACAGGGATTCCTACGAGCAGTACTTC. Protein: CASVRDRDSYEQYF.

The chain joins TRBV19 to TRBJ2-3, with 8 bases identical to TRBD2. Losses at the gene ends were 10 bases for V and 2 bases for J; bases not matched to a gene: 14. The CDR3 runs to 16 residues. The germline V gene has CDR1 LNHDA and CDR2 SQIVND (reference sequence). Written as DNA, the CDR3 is TGTGCCACTTCTTCCCGGGCGGGAGGCCCCACAGATACGCAGTATTTT. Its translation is CATSSRAGGPTDTQYF.

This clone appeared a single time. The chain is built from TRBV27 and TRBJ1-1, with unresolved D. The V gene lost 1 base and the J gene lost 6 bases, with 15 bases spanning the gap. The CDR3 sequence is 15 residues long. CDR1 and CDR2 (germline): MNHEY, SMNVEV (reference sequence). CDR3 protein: CASSLWRASGAEAFF. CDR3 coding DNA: TGTGCCAGCAGTTTATGGAGGGCCAGCGGGGCTGAAGCTTTCTTT.

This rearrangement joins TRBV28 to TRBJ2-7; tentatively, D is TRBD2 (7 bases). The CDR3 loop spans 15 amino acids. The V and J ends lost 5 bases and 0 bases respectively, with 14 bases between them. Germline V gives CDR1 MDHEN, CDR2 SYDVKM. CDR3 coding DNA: TGTGCCAGCAGTGCCTCCGGGGGGCCCTCCTACGAGCAGTACTTC. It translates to CASSASGGPSYEQYF.

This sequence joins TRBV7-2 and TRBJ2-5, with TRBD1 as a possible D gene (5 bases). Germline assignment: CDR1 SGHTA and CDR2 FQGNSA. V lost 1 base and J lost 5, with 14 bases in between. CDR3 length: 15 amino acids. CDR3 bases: TGTGCCAGCAGCTTAGAGACAGCTAGGCGGGAGACCCAGTACTTC. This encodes CASSLETARRETQYF.